This is a list of T cell receptor beta chains from one sample in a study of PD-1 blockade in classical Hodgkin lymphoma. Measured with immunoSEQ multiplex PCR; TCRdb has only the in-frame clones, and not every one. The sample has about 27,000 clones; over 65% are singletons. Sequencing used CD4+ T cells from blood, obtained at baseline. These receptors all stem from a human donor with classical Hodgkin lymphoma. CDR3s include the opening cysteine and the closing phenylalanine or tryptophan. The order of the fields is V gene, clone size, CDR3 length, D gene, J gene, CDR3 DNA, CDR3 protein. The D gene is left open where the match is weak. Rows may omit the clone size; those that give it use once, few, many or a size class.

TRBV2	few	13	.	TRBJ1-1	TGTGCCAGCAGTGTGGGGGTCAACACTGAAGCTTTCTTT	CASSVGVNTEAFF
TRBV21-1	.	15	.	TRBJ1-1	TGTGCCAGCAGCTTATCCGATGGGGGAAGCCCTGAAGCTTTCTTT	CASSLSDGGSPEAFF
TRBV6-5	once	12	.	TRBJ1-4	TGTGCCAGCAGTCCAGGCTTCGAAAAACTGTTTTTT	CASSPGFEKLFF
TRBV13	.	12	.	TRBJ1-5	TGTGCCAGCAGCCTAATGGGGCAGCCCCAGCATTTT	CASSLMGQPQHF
TRBV28	.	14	TRBD1	TRBJ1-4	TGTGCCAGCAGTGAGGACAGGGGTAATGAAAAACTGTTTTTT	CASSEDRGNEKLFF
TRBV6-5	once	12	.	TRBJ2-7	TGTGCCAGCAGCCCCTCCGGCTACGAGCAGTACTTC	CASSPSGYEQYF
TRBV7-8	.	14	.	TRBJ1-5	TGTGCCAGCAGCTTAGTCACAAGCAATCAGCCCCAGCATTTT	CASSLVTSNQPQHF
TRBV15	.	14	TRBD1	TRBJ2-5	TGTGCCACCAGCTGGGACAGCTACCAAGAGACCCAGTACTTC	CATSWDSYQETQYF
TRBV11-2	.	15	TRBD1	TRBJ2-3	TGTGCCAGCAGAACCGGACAGGTTCGCACAGATACGCAGTATTTT	CASRTGQVRTDTQYF
TRBV5-5	once	15	TRBD1	TRBJ2-7	TGTGCCAGCAGCTTGCTCAGGGGGCGTTTGCGGGAGCAGTACTTC	CASSLLRGRLREQYF